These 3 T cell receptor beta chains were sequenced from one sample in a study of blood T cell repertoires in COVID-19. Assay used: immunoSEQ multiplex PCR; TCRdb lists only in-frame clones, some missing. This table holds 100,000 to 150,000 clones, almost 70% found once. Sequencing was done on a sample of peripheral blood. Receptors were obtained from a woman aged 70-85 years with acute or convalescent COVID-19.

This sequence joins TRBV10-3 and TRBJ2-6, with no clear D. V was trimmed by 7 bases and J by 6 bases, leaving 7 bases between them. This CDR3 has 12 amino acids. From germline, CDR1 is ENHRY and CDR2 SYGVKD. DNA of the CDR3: TGTGCCATCAAAGACAAGGCCAACGTCCTGACTTTC. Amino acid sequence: CAIKDKANVLTF.

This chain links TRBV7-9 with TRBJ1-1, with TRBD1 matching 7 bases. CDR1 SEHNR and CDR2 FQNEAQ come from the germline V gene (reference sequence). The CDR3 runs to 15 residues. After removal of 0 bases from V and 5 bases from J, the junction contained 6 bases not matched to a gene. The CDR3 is CASSLATGMGTEAFF. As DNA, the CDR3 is TGTGCCAGCAGCTTAGCGACAGGGATGGGGACTGAAGCTTTCTTT. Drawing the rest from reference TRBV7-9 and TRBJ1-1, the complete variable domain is DTGVSQNPRHKITKRGQNVTFRCDPISEHNRLYWYRQTLGQGPEFLTYFQNEAQLEKSRLLSDRFSAERPKGSFSTLEIQRTEQGDSAMYLCASSLATGMGTEAFFGQGTRLTVV.

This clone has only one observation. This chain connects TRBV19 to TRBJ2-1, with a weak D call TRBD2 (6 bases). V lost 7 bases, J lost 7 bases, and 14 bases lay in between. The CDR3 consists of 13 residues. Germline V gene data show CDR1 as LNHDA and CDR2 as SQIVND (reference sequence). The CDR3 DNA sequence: TGTGCCAGTATGAGACTAGGGACTAATGAGCAGTTCTTC. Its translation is CASMRLGTNEQFF.